This T cell receptor (beta chain) was identified in a study of OX40 agonist ivuxolimab in advanced cancers. At the level of the study: Each dose-escalation patient presented with hepatocellular carcinoma, melanoma, renal cell or head and neck cancer. Partial responses were achieved by three patients, of whom one had hepatocellular carcinoma and two had cutaneous melanoma. General study findings and limits: At 0.1 to 3.0 mg/kg, clonal expansion of CD4+ and CD8+ blood T cells had occurred by week 6.

Using immunoSEQ multiplex PCR, the repertoire was profiled, and TCRdb retains in-frame clones only, with some absent. The table shows 50,000 to 75,000 clones, with more than 80% occurring only once. V lost 4 bases and J lost 1, with 10 bases in between. The CDR3 sequence is 13 residues long. Germline V gene lookup returns CDR1 GTSNPN and CDR2 SVGIG (reference sequence). For this clone: Its antigen is as yet unknown.

The clonotype comes from an adult with an advanced solid tumor such as melanoma, head and neck, liver or kidney cancer. The starting material was CD4+ or CD8+ T cells sorted from blood, obtained in a trial of the OX40 agonist ivuxolimab. The chain uses TRBV30 and TRBJ1-2, with no clear D. CDR3 sequence: CAWTARLNYGYTF. The CDR3 coding sequence is TGTGCCTGGACCGCCAGGCTTAACTATGGCTACACCTTC.